This T cell receptor beta chain appears in the sequencing data of a study of cytomegalovirus exposure and HLA in healthy donors. Study outcomes and limitations: In a later analysis, at a false discovery rate of 0.05, roughly 17,000 TCR beta sequences matched HLA alleles.

V gave up 5 bases and J gave up 11 bases; unmatched junction bases: 10. CDR1 SGHTA and CDR2 FQGNSA come from the germline V gene. The CDR3 has 13 amino acids. PCR involved 60 Vbeta and 13 Jbeta primers. This table comes from immunoSEQ multiplex PCR, and its TCRdb copy is limited to in-frame clones, with some not included. The sample has about 62,000 clones; around 87% are singletons. A note on this clone: The antigen remains undetermined.

The source material was PBMCs. The chain couples TRBV7-2 to TRBJ1-1, with 8 nucleotides matching TRBD1. The sequence derives from a man in his late teens or twenties in good health and CMV-seronegative. The CDR3 region is CASSQQGVGRAFF. The CDR3 region has the DNA TGTGCCAGCAGCCAACAGGGGGTAGGAAGGGCTTTCTTT.